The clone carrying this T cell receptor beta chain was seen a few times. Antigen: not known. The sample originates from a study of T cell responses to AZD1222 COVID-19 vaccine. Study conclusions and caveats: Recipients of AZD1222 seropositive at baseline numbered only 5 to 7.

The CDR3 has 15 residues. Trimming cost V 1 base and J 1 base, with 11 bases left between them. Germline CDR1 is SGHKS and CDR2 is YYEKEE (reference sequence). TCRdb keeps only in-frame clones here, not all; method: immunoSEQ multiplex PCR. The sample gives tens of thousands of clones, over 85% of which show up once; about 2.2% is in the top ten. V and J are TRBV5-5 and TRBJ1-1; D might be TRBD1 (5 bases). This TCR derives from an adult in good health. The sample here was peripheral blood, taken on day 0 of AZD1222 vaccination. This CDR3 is CASSLLPQGNTEAFF. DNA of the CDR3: TGTGCCAGCAGCTTGCTCCCCCAGGGGAACACTGAAGCTTTCTTT.